This TCR beta chain was found in a study of regulatory T cells in long-lasting Graves disease. The study, taken as a whole, reports: Newly diagnosed Graves' patients had higher TCR diversity than persistent ones. What was studied was peripheral blood only, and not thyroid tissue.

This sample's time point: persistent/refractory GD, antithyroid drugs over 5 years with positive TRAb. There was RNA extracted from PBMCs, and the TCR library was made from it. CDR1 and CDR2 (germline): MNHNS, SASEGT. This CDR3 is 14 amino acids long. The V and J ends lost 1 base and 7 bases, in that order; junction bases with no gene match: 7. On this clonotype: The antigen is undetermined.

Arm-PCR of CDR3 regions with iRepertoire HTBI primers generated TCR beta libraries. MiXCR, run by TCRdb on the multiplex PCR reads, gives a single entry per CDR3 protein. Of 700,000 or so distinct CDR3 sequences listed, 25% to 35% were seen once; the top ten hold 42%. The starting material was peripheral blood mononuclear cells (PBMCs), obtained when the disease was refractory, from a patient treated with antithyroid drugs. The TCR sequence derives from a female donor with Graves disease. The chain employs TRBV6-1 and TRBJ2-7, with 7 bases lining up with TRBD1. For the CDR3, the DNA is TGTGCCAGCAGTGAAGGGGACAGCCTTCGAGAGCAGTACTTC. It translates to CASSEGDSLREQYF.